This T cell receptor beta chain was identified in a study of blood T cell repertoires in COVID-19. Authors' analysis steps: Nucleated cell number was recorded as an estimate derived from reference gene primer amplification. Profiled with immunoSEQ multiplex PCR; TCRdb holds only in-frame clones, not every one. For V, J and clone size, that table is used; D and trimming come from the DNA. The sample has about 47,000 clones, roughly 83% seen once. CDR3 length: 13 amino acids. Between the trimmed V and J ends, which lost 4 bases and 6 bases, there was a span of 12 bases. Germline CDR1 reads SNHLY; CDR2 reads FYNNEI. This clone was observed a single time.

The sequencing sample was made of peripheral blood. The chain carries TRBV2 and TRBJ1-2; D gene uncertain. The receptor comes from a man aged 45-60 years with acute or convalescent COVID-19. In DNA, the CDR3 is TGTGCCAGCAGTGTGAGGGTTTCTAATGGCTACACCTTC. The encoded protein is CASSVRVSNGYTF. The whole variable domain, filled in from reference TRBV2 and TRBJ1-2, reads EPEVTQTPSHQVTQMGQEVILRCVPISNHLYFYWYRQILGQKVEFLVSFYNNEISEKSEIFDDQFSVERPDGSNFTLKIRSTKLEDSAMYFCASSVRVSNGYTFGSGTRLTVV.